A single sample gave rise to the 15 T cell receptor beta chains below, sequenced in a study of Graves' ophthalmopathy and Graves' hyperthyroidism. The authors amplified TCR beta CDR3 regions, and they did so from RNA transcripts for repertoire sequencing. HTBI primers were employed in first-round RT-PCR, then a second-round multiplex PCR followed. MiXCR, applied by TCRdb to the multiplex PCR reads, yields one record per CDR3 protein. Of about 220,000 distinct CDR3 sequences listed, 20% to 25% are singletons. The sequencing input was peripheral blood. These receptors were obtained from a woman aged 50 to 60 with Graves' ophthalmopathy.

Ten or more counts support this clonotype. V usage is TRBV20-1 and J usage is TRBJ1-1, with TRBD1 as a possible D gene (5 bases). Germline values: CDR1 DFQATT, CDR2 SNEGSKA (reference sequence). The CDR3 totals 14 residues. Trimming took off 0 bases at V and 10 bases at J, with 18 bases between the two ends. The CDR3 coding sequence is TGCAGTGCTAGAGAGACCGGTGGGGCCCTAGTAGCTTTCTTT. It encodes CSARETGGALVAFF.

The rearrangement uses TRBV4-2 and TRBJ1-5; unclear D gene. Germline loops: CDR1 LGHNA, CDR2 YNFKEQ. V lost 2 bases to trimming and J lost 0 bases, with 14 bases between them. The CDR3 has 17 amino acids. CDR3 loop: CASSQLFSPNSNQPQHF. The CDR3 DNA sequence: TGTGCCAGCAGCCAACTCTTCAGCCCGAATAGCAATCAGCCCCAGCATTTT.

Many counts were recorded for this clonotype. This rearrangement joins TRBV5-1 to TRBJ1-1; 12 nucleotides agree with TRBD1. The V and J ends lost 3 bases and 1 base, in that order; junction bases with no gene match: 1. This CDR3 has 15 amino acids. Germline V gives CDR1 SGHRS, CDR2 YFSETQ. The CDR3 DNA is TGCGCCAGCAGCTCGGGACAGGGGGCGAACACTGAAGCTTTCTTT. The encoded protein is CASSSGQGANTEAFF.

At least ten counts were recorded for this clonotype. V usage is TRBV27 and J usage is TRBJ1-6; no definite D call. V shed 4 bases and J shed 10 bases, with 11 bases lying between them. CDR1 and CDR2 (germline): MNHEY, SMNVEV (reference sequence). The CDR3 has 13 amino acids. Written as DNA, the CDR3 is TGTGCCAGCAGTTCACCCCTCGGGTCACCCCTCCACTTT. It translates to CASSSPLGSPLHF.

Ten or more counts support this clonotype. The rearrangement joins TRBV27 to TRBJ2-6; D not resolved. CDR3 length: 13 residues. Germline CDR1 MNHEY, CDR2 SMNVEV (reference sequence). Trimming cost V 0 bases and J 8 bases, with 5 bases left between them. The CDR3 is CASSLSGPNVLTF. The DNA of the CDR3 is TGTGCCAGCAGTTTATCAGGCCCCAACGTCCTGACTTTC.

The V call is TRBV4-2, the J call TRBJ2-4, with D perhaps TRBD1 (8 bases). The CDR3 consists of 22 residues. Germline values: CDR1 LGHNA, CDR2 YNFKEQ. V was cut by 0 bases and J by 1 base, with 28 bases left in between. The CDR3 sequence is CASSQDPGVSGSRGLAKNIQYF. The CDR3, as DNA: TGTGCCAGCAGCCAAGATCCGGGAGTTAGCGGGTCCAGGGGGCTGGCCAAAAACATTCAGTACTTC.

The sample holds a few counts of this clonotype. The V and J genes are TRBV5-1 and TRBJ1-2; D remains ambiguous. The CDR3 covers 14 residues. Trimming took off 1 base at V and 0 bases at J, with 7 bases between the two ends. Per germline, CDR1 SGHRS and CDR2 YFSETQ. The CDR3 coding sequence is TGCGCCAGCAGCTTGACAACCGCTAACTATGGCTACACCTTC. Protein product: CASSLTTANYGYTF.

This clonotype was picked up many times. The rearrangement links TRBV12-3 or TRBV12-4 to TRBJ2-2, with 8 bases identical to TRBD1. The CDR3 runs 18 residues. J lost 5 bases, V lost 1 base, and 12 bases had no gene match. CDR3 amino acids: CASSLGLGQGASTGELFF. In nucleotides, the CDR3 is TGTGCCAGCAGTTTAGGCTTGGGCCAGGGGGCCTCGACCGGGGAGCTGTTTTTT.

Ten or more counts support this clonotype. This sequence joins TRBV28 and TRBJ2-5; no reliable D call. V lost 6 bases and J lost 5, with 13 bases in between. The CDR3 runs 13 residues. Per the germline V gene, CDR1 is MDHEN and CDR2 is SYDVKM. CDR3 sequence (DNA): TGTGCCAGCAGGTTCAACCCGGTGGAGACCCAGTACTTC. Its translation: CASRFNPVETQYF.

V gene TRBV4-3 combines with J gene TRBJ2-2, with 8 bases aligning to TRBD2. Trimming cost V 5 bases and J 1 base; bases outside gene matches: 9. The CDR3 spans 17 residues. The germline CDR1 and CDR2 sequences are LGHNA and YSLEER. CDR3 protein: CASSWTRGRLNTGELFF. The DNA for the CDR3 is TGCGCCAGCAGCTGGACGCGCGGGAGGTTGAACACCGGGGAGCTGTTTTTT.

The rearrangement joins TRBV15 to TRBJ1-6; tentatively, D is TRBD1 (6 bases). The CDR3 is 14 amino acids. Germline V lookup: CDR1 LNHNV, CDR2 YYDKDF (reference sequence). Deletions cut 5 bases from V and 8 bases from J, with 13 bases between. The CDR3 loop reads CATSPQRGYSPLHF. The CDR3 DNA follows: TGTGCCACCAGCCCCCAAAGGGGGTATTCACCCCTCCACTTT.

This clonotype has a handful of counts. V usage is TRBV19 and J usage is TRBJ2-5; possibly TRBD2 for D (6 bases). The CDR3 is made up of 16 amino acids. V shed 7 bases and J shed 5 bases, with 23 bases lying between them. Germline CDR1 LNHDA, CDR2 SQIVND (reference sequence). CDR3: CASTDGGTQGWETQYF. The CDR3 region has the DNA TGTGCCAGTACCGATGGCGGGACCCAGGGCTGGGAGACCCAGTACTTC.

This clonotype showed up many times. Germline is not matched at one junction end, which may reflect a read error. J is TRBJ1-2 and V is TRBV20-1, with 12 bases lining up with TRBD1. Germline values: CDR1 DFQATT, CDR2 SNEGSKA (reference sequence). The CDR3 contains 12 residues. CDR3 bases: TGCAGTGCACCGGATAGGGACAGGGGGCCATTTTTC. It is translated as CSAPDRDRGPFF.

In this sample, this clonotype turned up once. A much larger clonotype is one base distant, so this may be a read error. The chain carries TRBV27 and TRBJ1-2; tentative D call: TRBD1 (6 bases). CDR3 size: 13 residues. Per germline, CDR1 MNHEY and CDR2 SMNVEV (reference sequence). Trimming left V 6 bases short and J 8 bases short, with 16 bases between. The CDR3 DNA reads TGTGCCAGCAGGGCAGATTGGGGGCACGGCTACACCTTC. It encodes CASRADWGHGYTF.

In this sample, this clonotype turned up many times. CDR3 amino acids: CASRLYGYTF. DNA for the CDR3: TGTGCCAGCAGACTCTATGGCTACACCTTC. The genes are TRBV19 and TRBJ1-2; D is uncertain. The CDR3 is 10 amino acids. Germline-derived CDR1 and CDR2 are LNHDA and SQIVND (reference sequence). The V end was cut by 9 bases, the J end by 4 bases, with 6 bases between.